Each of the 10 T cell receptor beta chains below was sequenced from the same sample in a study of a mutant IDH1 vaccine in newly diagnosed glioma. The repertoire was sequenced with immunoSEQ multiplex PCR; TCRdb's copy has only in-frame clones and lacks some. The sample shows tens of thousands of clones, about three quarters of them seen only once. These receptors have no identified antigens. The sample's time point: week 35, safety follow-up. Doses comprised 300 ug of mutant IDH1 20-mer peptide each, plus topical imiquimod. The sequenced sample was PBMCs, obtained from a glioma patient whose treatment included an IDH1 peptide vaccine. These receptors were obtained from a man aged 45-65 years with glioma.

The V gene is TRBV5-4, the J gene TRBJ1-2, with a possible D match to TRBD1 (5 bases). The CDR3 extends over 14 amino acids. V was pared by 5 bases and J by 1 base, with 12 bases between. CDR1 and CDR2 from the germline V gene are SGHNT and YYREEE (reference sequence). The CDR3 DNA follows: TGTGCCAGCAGTCCCGACAGATTTAACTATGGCTACACCTTC. It specifies CASSPDRFNYGYTF.

This chain's CDR3 is CASSLFVGRAVSDEQFF. DNA for the CDR3: TGCGCCAGCAGCTTGTTTGTGGGGAGGGCCGTCTCGGATGAGCAGTTCTTC. The gene calls are TRBV5-1 and TRBJ2-1, with 7 positions matching TRBD2. Germline-derived CDR1 and CDR2 are SGHRS and YFSETQ. Trimming at V came to 1 base and at J to 8 bases, leaving 15 bases not matched to a gene. The CDR3 is made up of 17 amino acids.

The V call is TRBV6-1, the J call TRBJ1-2; D may be TRBD1 (5 bases). The V end lost 4 bases, the J end lost 3 bases, and 6 bases lay between the germline ends. The CDR3 is made up of 12 amino acids. The germline V gene encodes CDR1 MNHNS and CDR2 SASEGT. The CDR3 DNA sequence: TGTGCCAGCAGTGGGGGCCACTATGGCTACACCTTC. Its protein is CASSGGHYGYTF.

The chain combines TRBV11-3 with TRBJ2-7; D perhaps matches TRBD1 (6 bases). Germline V gene lookup returns CDR1 SGHNT and CDR2 YENEEA. This CDR3 is 15 amino acids long. V lost 2 bases and J lost 3, with 14 bases in between. CDR3 sequence reads: CASSLKEDRSYEQYF. CDR3 in DNA: TGTGCCAGCAGCTTAAAGGAGGACAGAAGCTACGAGCAGTACTTC.

The chain couples TRBV5-8 to TRBJ2-1; 7 bases are shared with TRBD2. Germline-derived CDR1 and CDR2 are SGHTS and YDEGEE. The CDR3 is 15 amino acids. J was trimmed by 3 bases and V by 4 bases; bases with no gene match: 7. The CDR3 region has the DNA TGTGCCAGCAGCATAGCTAGCGGCGTCTACAATGAGCAGTTCTTC. It is translated as CASSIASGVYNEQFF.

This rearrangement joins TRBV5-1 to TRBJ2-7; TRBD1 aligns across 9 bases. The germline CDR1 and CDR2 sequences are SGHRS and YFSETQ. J was trimmed by 2 bases and V by 3 bases; bases with no gene match: 12. The CDR3 consists of 17 residues. The CDR3 bases are TGCGCCAGCAGCTCGCCCCCCGGGACAGGGAATCCCTACGAGCAGTACTTC. This encodes CASSSPPGTGNPYEQYF.

The V and J genes are TRBV29-1 and TRBJ2-2; 11 bases map to TRBD1. The CDR3 totals 15 residues. V lost 4 bases, J lost 2 bases, and 3 bases stayed unmatched. Per the germline V gene, CDR1 is SQVTM and CDR2 is ANQGSEA. The CDR3 nucleotides are TGCAGCGTTGCCGGGACAGGGGGAAACACCGGGGAGCTGTTTTTT. This sequence encodes CSVAGTGGNTGELFF.

This clone was observed a handful of times. The CDR3 loop reads CASSQGDGYQPQHF. In DNA form, the CDR3 reads TGTGCCAGCAGCCAAGGGGACGGGTATCAGCCCCAGCATTTT. V gene TRBV4-2 combines with J gene TRBJ1-5, with a possible D match to TRBD1 (5 bases). This CDR3 comprises 14 residues. Trimming took off 1 base at V and 5 bases at J, with 9 bases between the two ends. Per the germline V gene, CDR1 is LGHNA and CDR2 is YNFKEQ.

The chain carries TRBV4-1 and TRBJ1-2; the match to TRBD1 covers 7 bases. Germline CDR1 is MGHRA and CDR2 is YSYEKL. The CDR3 loop spans 18 amino acids. V shed 2 bases, J shed 6 bases, and the junction held 18 bases outside the gene matches. CDR3 loop: CASSQLPLQTGRRDGYTF. Here the CDR3 DNA reads TGCGCCAGCAGCCAACTTCCCCTCCAGACAGGGCGAAGGGATGGCTACACCTTC.

The chain links TRBV2 to TRBJ2-4, with D perhaps TRBD1 (5 bases). The CDR3 loop spans 15 amino acids. The V end was cut by 8 bases, the J end by 8 bases, with 22 bases between. Per the germline V gene, CDR1 is SNHLY and CDR2 is FYNNEI. CDR3 in DNA: TGTGCCAGCTTGGACCCCAGGGCGACAGTTCACATTCAGTACTTC. Its translation: CASLDPRATVHIQYF.